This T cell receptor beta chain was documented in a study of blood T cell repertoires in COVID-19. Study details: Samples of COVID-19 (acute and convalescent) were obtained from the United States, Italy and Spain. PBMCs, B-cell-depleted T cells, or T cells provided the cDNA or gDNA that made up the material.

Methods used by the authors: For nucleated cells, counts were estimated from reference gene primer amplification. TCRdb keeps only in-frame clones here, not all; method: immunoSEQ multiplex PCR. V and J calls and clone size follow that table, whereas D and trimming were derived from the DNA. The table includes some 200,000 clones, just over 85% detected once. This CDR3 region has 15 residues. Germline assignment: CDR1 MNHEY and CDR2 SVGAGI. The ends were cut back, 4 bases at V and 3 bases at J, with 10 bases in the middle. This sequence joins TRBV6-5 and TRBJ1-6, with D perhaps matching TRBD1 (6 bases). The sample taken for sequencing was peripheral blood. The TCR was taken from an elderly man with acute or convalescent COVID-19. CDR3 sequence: CASSSRTVYNSPLHF. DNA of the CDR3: TGTGCCAGCAGTTCCCGGACAGTCTATAATTCACCCCTCCACTTT.